Sequencing of this T cell receptor beta chain was carried out in a study of OX40 agonist ivuxolimab in advanced cancers. Study as a whole: Antecedent anti-PD-1, anti-PD-L1 or anti-CTLA-4 therapy was permissible, with approximately 44% having received some.

This clone was detected only once. Its antigen is undetermined. Study-level points and caveats: CD4+ and CD8+ T cells in blood underwent clonal expansion by week 6 at 0.1 to 3.0 mg/kg.

TCRdb's copy holds only in-frame clones and misses some; the assay was immunoSEQ multiplex PCR. This repertoire shows some 50,000 clones, 70% to 90% found once; its top ten account for around 1.5%. The V and J ends lost 0 bases and 0 bases, in that order; junction bases with no gene match: 1. CDR1 is SGHAT, CDR2 FQNNGV, per germline. The CDR3 contains 16 residues. The TCR originated in an adult with an advanced solid tumor such as melanoma, head and neck, liver or kidney cancer. The input for sequencing was CD4+ or CD8+ T cells sorted from blood, taken in a trial of the OX40 agonist ivuxolimab. V is TRBV11-2 and J is TRBJ1-4, with TRBD1 identical over 7 bases. The CDR3 nucleotides read TGTGCCAGCAGCTTAGATGGGACAGCAACTAATGAAAAACTGTTTTTT. Amino acids: CASSLDGTATNEKLFF.